The 4 T cell receptor beta chains presented below share a single source sample, sequenced in a study of blood T cell repertoires in COVID-19 (dated by TCRdb to 2019 to 2021). The library was generated by the immunoSEQ multiplex PCR assay. The clones in this table, taken by TCRdb from immuneACCESS, are in-frame only. Not every clone is retained; where verified, under half of the shortfall comes from an unresolved V gene, and the cause of the rest is unknown. Within this sample are under 500,000 clones, with about 89% of them counted one time only. Clones ranked in the top ten supply 4.3% of the sample. The material sequenced was peripheral blood. The receptor source for this set is a woman younger than 45 with acute or convalescent COVID-19.

This clone showed up many times. The chain combines TRBV25-1 with TRBJ2-7; the match to TRBD1 covers 7 bases. There are 15 residues in the CDR3. V shed 3 bases and J 7 bases; nucleotides not matched to a gene: 12. The germline V gene encodes CDR1 MGHDK and CDR2 SYGVNS. The CDR3 DNA sequence: TGTGCCAGCAGTGATCCGGGACAGCCGTCTCAAGAGCAGTACTTC. Protein product: CASSDPGQPSQEQYF.

This clone was seen only once. The chain couples TRBV9 to TRBJ1-6; 11 bases map to TRBD1. Germline CDR1 and CDR2: SGDLS and YYNGEE. The CDR3 has 15 residues. The ends lost 4 bases at V and 10 bases at J; junction bases unmatched: 7. In DNA, the CDR3 is TGTGCCAGCAGCCTAGGACAGGGGGCAGGGTCACCCCTCCACTTT. Its translation is CASSLGQGAGSPLHF.

The chain uses TRBV7-9 and TRBJ1-1; D is perhaps TRBD1 (6 bases). V lost 6 bases, J lost 6 bases, and 20 bases lay in between. Germline V gene sequence: CDR1 SEHNR, CDR2 FQNEAQ (reference sequence). This CDR3 contains 15 residues. The CDR3, as DNA: TGTGCCAGCAGACCACCACAGGGTAGGGTCCCTGAAGCTTTCTTT. This translates into CASRPPQGRVPEAFF.

This chain uses TRBV12-3 or TRBV12-4 with TRBJ1-2, with D unclear. Trimming left V 6 bases short and J 3 bases short, with 11 bases between. This CDR3 comprises 13 residues. CDR3 loop: CASSKTVDYGYTF. The CDR3 nucleotides are TGTGCCAGCAGCAAGACTGTGGACTATGGCTACACCTTC.